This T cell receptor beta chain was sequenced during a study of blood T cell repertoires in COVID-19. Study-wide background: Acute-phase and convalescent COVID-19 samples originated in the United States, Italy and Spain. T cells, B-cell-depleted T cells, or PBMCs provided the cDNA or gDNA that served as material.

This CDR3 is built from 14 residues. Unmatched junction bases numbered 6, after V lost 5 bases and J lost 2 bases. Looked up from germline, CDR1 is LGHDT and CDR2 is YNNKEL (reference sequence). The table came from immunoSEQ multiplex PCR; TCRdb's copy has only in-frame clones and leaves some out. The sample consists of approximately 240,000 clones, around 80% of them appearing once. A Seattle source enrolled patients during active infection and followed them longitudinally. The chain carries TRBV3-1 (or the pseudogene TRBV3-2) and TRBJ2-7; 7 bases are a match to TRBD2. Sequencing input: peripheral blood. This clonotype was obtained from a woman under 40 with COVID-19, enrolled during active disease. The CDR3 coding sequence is TGTGCCAGCAGCGCACGAGCGGGACCCTACGAGCAGTACTTC. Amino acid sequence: CASSARAGPYEQYF.